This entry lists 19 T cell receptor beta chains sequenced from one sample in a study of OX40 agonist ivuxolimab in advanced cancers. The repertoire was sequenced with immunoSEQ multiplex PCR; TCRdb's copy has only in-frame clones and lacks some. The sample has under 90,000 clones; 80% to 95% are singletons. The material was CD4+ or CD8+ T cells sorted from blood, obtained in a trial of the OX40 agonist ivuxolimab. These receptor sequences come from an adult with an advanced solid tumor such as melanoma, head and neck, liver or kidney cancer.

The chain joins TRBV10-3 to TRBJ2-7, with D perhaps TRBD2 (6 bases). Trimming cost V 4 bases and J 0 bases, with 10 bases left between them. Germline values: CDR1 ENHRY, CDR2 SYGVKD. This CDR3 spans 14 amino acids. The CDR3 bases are TGTGCCATCAGTGGCGGGGCGGACTCCTACGAGCAGTACTTC. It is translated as CAISGGADSYEQYF.

Here the CDR3 reads CASSYSNSLETQYF. CDR3 nucleotides: TGTGCCAGCAGTTACTCGAATTCCCTGGAGACCCAGTACTTC. This chain uses TRBV6-5 with TRBJ2-5; D uncertain. The germline CDR1 and CDR2 sequences are MNHEY and SVGAGI. The V end lost 0 bases, the J end lost 5 bases, and 10 bases lay between the germline ends. This CDR3 region has 14 residues.

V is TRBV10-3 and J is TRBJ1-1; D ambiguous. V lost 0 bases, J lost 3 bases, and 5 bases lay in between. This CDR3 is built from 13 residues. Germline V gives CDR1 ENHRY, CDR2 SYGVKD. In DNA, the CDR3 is TGTGCCATCAGTGAGTCTGTTTACACTGAAGCTTTCTTT. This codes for CAISESVYTEAFF.

DNA for the CDR3: TGTGCCAGCTCAAGGGACAGGGCGCAAGAGACCCAGTACTTC. This encodes CASSRDRAQETQYF. The chain employs TRBV18 and TRBJ2-5, with 9 bases identical to TRBD1. CDR1 is KGHSH and CDR2 is LQKENI in the germline V gene. This CDR3 contains 14 residues. V was pared by 5 bases and J by 2 bases, with 3 bases of the junction left unmatched.

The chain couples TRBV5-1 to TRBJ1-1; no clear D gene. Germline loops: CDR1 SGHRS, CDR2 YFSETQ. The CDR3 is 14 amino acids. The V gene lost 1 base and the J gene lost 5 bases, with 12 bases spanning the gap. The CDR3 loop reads CASSLSGAMTEAFF. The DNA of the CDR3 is TGCGCCAGCAGCTTGAGTGGAGCTATGACTGAAGCTTTCTTT. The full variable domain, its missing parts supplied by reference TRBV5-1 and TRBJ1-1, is KAGVTQTPRYLIKTRGQQVTLSCSPISGHRSVSWYQQTPGQGLQFLFEYFSETQRNKGNFPGRFSGRQFSNSRSEMNVSTLELGDSALYLCASSLSGAMTEAFFGQGTRLTVV.

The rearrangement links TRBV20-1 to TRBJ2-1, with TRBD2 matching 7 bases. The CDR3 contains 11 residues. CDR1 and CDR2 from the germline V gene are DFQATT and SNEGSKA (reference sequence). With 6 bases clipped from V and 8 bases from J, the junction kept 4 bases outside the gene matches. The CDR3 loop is CSANLADEQFF. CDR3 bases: TGCAGTGCCAATCTAGCGGATGAGCAGTTCTTC.

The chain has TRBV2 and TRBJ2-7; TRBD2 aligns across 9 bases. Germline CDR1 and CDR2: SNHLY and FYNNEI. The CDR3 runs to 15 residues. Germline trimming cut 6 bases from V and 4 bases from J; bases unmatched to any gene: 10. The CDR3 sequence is CASRTNSGRSYEQYF. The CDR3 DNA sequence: TGTGCCAGCAGAACTAATAGCGGGAGATCTTACGAGCAGTACTTC.

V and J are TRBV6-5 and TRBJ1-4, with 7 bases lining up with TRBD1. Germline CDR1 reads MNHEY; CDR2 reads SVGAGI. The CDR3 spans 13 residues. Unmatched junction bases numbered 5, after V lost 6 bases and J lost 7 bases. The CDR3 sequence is CASSGRGPEKLFF. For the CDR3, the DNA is TGTGCCAGCAGCGGTAGGGGGCCTGAAAAACTGTTTTTT.

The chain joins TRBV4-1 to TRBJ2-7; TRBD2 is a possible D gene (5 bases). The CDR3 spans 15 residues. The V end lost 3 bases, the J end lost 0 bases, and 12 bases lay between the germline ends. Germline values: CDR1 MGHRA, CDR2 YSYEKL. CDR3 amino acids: CASSQGEPSSYEQYF. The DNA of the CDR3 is TGCGCCAGCAGCCAGGGAGAACCAAGCTCCTACGAGCAGTACTTC.

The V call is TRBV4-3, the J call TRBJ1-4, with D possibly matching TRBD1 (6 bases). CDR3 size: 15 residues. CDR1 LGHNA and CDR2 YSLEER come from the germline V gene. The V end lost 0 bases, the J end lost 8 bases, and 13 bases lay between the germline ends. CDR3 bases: TGCGCCAGCAGCCAAGATGGGGGGGGGCGAGAAAAACTGTTTTTT. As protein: CASSQDGGGREKLFF.

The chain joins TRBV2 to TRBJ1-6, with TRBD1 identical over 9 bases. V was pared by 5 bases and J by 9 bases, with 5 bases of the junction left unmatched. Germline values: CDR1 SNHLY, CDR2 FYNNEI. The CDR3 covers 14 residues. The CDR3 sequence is CASSRDRVSSPLHF. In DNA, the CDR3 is TGTGCCAGCAGTAGGGACAGGGTTTCTTCACCCCTCCACTTT.

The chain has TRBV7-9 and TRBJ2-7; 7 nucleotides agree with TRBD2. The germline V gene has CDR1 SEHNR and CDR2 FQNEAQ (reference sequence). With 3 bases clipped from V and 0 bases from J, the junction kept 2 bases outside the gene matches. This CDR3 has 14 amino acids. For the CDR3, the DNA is TGTGCCAGCAGCTTTACTAGCGCCTCCTACGAGCAGTACTTC. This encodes CASSFTSASYEQYF. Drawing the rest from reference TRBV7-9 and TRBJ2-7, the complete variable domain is DTGVSQNPRHKITKRGQNVTFRCDPISEHNRLYWYRQTLGQGPEFLTYFQNEAQLEKSRLLSDRFSAERPKGSFSTLEIQRTEQGDSAMYLCASSFTSASYEQYFGPGTRLTVT.

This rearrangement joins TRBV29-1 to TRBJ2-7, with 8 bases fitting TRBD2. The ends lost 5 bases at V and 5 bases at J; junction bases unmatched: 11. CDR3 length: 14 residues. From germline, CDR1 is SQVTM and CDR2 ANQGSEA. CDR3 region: CSVNVSPGGNEQYF. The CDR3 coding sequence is TGCAGCGTTAACGTCTCGCCGGGAGGGAACGAGCAGTACTTC.

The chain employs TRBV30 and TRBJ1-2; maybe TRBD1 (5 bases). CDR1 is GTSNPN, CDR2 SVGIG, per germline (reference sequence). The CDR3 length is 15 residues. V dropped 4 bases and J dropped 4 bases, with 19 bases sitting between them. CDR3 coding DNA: TGTGCCTGGAAGGTACCGGGACTGCAGTCCTATGGCTACACCTTC. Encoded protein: CAWKVPGLQSYGYTF. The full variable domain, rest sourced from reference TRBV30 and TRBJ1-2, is SQTIHQWPATLVQPVGSPLSLECTVEGTSNPNLYWYRQAAGRGLQLLFYSVGIGQISSEVPQNLSASRPQDRQFILSSKKLLLSDSGFYLCAWKVPGLQSYGYTFGSGTRLTVV.

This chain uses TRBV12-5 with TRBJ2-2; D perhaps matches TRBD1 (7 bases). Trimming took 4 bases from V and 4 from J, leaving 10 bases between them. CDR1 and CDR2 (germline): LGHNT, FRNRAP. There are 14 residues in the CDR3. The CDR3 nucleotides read TGTGCTAGTGGTTACCAGGGGGGCACCGGGGAGCTGTTTTTT. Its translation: CASGYQGGTGELFF.

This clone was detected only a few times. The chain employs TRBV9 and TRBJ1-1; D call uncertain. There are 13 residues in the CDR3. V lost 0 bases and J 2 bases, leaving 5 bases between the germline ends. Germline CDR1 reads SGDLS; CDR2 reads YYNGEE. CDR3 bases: TGTGCCAGCAGCGTAGCGGTTAACACTGAAGCTTTCTTT. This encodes CASSVAVNTEAFF.

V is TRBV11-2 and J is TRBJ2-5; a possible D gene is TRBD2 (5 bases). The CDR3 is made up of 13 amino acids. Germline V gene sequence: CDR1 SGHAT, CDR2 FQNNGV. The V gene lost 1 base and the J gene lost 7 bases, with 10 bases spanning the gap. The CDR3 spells CASSLAGWGTQYF. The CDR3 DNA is TGTGCCAGCAGCTTAGCGGGGTGGGGGACCCAGTACTTC.

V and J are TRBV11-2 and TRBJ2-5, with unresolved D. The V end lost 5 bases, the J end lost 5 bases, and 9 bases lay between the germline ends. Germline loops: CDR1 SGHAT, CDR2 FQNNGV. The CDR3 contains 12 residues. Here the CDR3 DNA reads TGTGCCAGCAGCCTAGGCGCGGAGACCCAGTACTTC. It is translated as CASSLGAETQYF.

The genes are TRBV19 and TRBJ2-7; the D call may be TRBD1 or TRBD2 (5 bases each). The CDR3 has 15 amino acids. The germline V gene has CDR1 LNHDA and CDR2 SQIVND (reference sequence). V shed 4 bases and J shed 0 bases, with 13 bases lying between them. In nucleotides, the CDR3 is TGTGCCAGTAGTACGGGACCACATACCTCCTACGAGCAGTACTTC. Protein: CASSTGPHTSYEQYF. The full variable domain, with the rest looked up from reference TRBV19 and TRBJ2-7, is DGGITQSPKYLFRKEGQNVTLSCEQNLNHDAMYWYRQDPGQGLRLIYYSQIVNDFQKGDIAEGYSVSREKKESFPLTVTSAQKNPTAFYLCASSTGPHTSYEQYFGPGTRLTVT.